This entry features one T cell receptor beta chain sequence. Its specificity is unknown. This entry comes from a study of cytomegalovirus exposure and HLA in healthy donors. Study-wide findings and caveats: A later analysis showed TCR association rates differing by HLA locus, peaking at DRB1 and lowest at HLA-C.

Unrecorded immune exposures were likely, despite nominal health at sampling. The PCR employed 60 Vbeta primers together with 13 Jbeta primers. Clones were read by immunoSEQ multiplex PCR, and TCRdb kept only the in-frame ones, dropping some. The table includes around 130,000 clones, 50% to 80% detected once. This CDR3 spans 14 amino acids. CDR1 and CDR2 (germline): MNHNS, SASEGT. J lost 0 bases, V lost 7 bases, and 5 bases had no gene match. Material for sequencing was PBMCs. The rearrangement links TRBV6-1 to TRBJ2-7; 8 bases match TRBD1. This TCR was recovered from a woman aged 35 to 49 in good health and CMV-seropositive. This chain's CDR3 is CASTGQGFSYEQYF. The CDR3 bases are TGTGCCAGCACCGGACAGGGATTCTCCTACGAGCAGTACTTC.